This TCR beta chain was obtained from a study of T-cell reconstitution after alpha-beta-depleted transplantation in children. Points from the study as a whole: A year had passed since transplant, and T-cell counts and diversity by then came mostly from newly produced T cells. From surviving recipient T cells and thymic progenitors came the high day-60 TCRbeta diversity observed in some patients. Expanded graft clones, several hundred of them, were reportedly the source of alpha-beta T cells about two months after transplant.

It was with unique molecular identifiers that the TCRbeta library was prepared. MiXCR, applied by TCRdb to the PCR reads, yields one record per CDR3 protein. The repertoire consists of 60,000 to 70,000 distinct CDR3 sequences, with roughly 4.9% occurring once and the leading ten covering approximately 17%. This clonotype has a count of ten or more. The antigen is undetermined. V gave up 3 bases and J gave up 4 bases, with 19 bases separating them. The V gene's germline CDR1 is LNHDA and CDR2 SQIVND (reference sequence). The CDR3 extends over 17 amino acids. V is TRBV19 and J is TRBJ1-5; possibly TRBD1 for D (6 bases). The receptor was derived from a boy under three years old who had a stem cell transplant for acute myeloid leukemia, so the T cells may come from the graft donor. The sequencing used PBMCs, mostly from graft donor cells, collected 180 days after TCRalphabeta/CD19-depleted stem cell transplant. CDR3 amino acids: CASSMGPRDTKNQPQHF. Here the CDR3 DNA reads TGTGCCAGTAGTATGGGGCCGAGGGACACCAAAAATCAGCCCCAGCATTTT.